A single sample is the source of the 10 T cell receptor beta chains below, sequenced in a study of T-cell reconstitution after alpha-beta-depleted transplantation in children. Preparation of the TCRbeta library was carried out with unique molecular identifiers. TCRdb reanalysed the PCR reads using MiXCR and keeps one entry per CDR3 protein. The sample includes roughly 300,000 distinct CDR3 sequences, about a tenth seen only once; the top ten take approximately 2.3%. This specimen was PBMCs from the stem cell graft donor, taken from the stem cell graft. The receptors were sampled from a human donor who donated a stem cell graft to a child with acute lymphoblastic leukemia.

CDR3 sequence: CASSSGLAGGGTDTQYF. In nucleotides, the CDR3 is TGTGCCAGCAGTTCGGGACTAGCGGGAGGAGGCACAGATACGCAGTATTTT. The chain is built from TRBV7-9 and TRBJ2-3; TRBD2 matches 15 bases. The V gene end was trimmed by 6 bases and the J gene end by 1 base; junction bases not matched to a gene: 5. The CDR3 length is 17 residues. Looked up from germline, CDR1 is SEHNR and CDR2 is FQNEAQ (reference sequence).

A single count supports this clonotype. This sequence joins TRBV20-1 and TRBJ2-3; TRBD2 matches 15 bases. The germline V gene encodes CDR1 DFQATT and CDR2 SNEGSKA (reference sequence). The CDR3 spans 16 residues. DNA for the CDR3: TGCAGGGGGGGACTAGCGGGAGGAGGTAGCACAGATACGCAGTATTTT. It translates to CRGGLAGGGSTDTQYF.

The CDR3 nucleotides read TGTGCCAGCAGCGTAGAGGCCGCCGATCAGCCCCAGCATTTT. Translation gives CASSVEAADQPQHF. The genes are TRBV9 and TRBJ1-5; D uncertain. Germline V CDR1 and CDR2: SGDLS, YYNGEE. The CDR3 is 14 residues long. Trimming cost V 0 bases and J 5 bases, with 9 bases left between them. Full variable domain (rest looked up from reference TRBV9 and TRBJ1-5): DSGVTQTPKHLITATGQRVTLRCSPRSGDLSVYWYQQSLDQGLQFLIQYYNGEERAKGNILERFSAQQFPDLHSELNLSSLELGDSALYFCASSVEAADQPQHFGDGTRLSIL.

The CDR3, as DNA: TGTGCCAGCAGCCAAGAGGGCACAGTGAACACTGAAGCTTTCTTT. This codes for CASSQEGTVNTEAFF. The gene calls are TRBV4-2 and TRBJ1-1, with D uncertain. CDR1 and CDR2 (germline): LGHNA, YNFKEQ. The CDR3 is 15 amino acids. The V and J ends lost 0 bases and 0 bases respectively, with 8 bases between them.

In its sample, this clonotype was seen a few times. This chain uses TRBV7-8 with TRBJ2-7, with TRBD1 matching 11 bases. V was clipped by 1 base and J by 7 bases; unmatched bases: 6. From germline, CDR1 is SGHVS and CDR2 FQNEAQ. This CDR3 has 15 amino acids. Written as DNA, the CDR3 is TGTGCCAGCAGCTTAGGGACAGGGGGCTTTGGGGAGCAGTACTTC. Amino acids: CASSLGTGGFGEQYF.

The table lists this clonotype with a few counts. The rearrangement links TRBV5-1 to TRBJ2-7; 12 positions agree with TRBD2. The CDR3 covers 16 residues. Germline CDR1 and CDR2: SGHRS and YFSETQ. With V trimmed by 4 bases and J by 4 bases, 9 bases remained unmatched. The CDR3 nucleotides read TGCGCCAGCAGCACTGGACTAGCGGGAAGTCGATACGAGCAGTACTTC. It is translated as CASSTGLAGSRYEQYF.

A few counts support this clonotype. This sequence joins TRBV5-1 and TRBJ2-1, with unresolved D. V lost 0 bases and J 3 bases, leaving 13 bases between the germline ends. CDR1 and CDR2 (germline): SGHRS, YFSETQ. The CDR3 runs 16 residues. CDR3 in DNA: TGCGCCAGCAGCTTGGGAAAGAGGCCCCTCTACAATGAGCAGTTCTTC. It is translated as CASSLGKRPLYNEQFF.

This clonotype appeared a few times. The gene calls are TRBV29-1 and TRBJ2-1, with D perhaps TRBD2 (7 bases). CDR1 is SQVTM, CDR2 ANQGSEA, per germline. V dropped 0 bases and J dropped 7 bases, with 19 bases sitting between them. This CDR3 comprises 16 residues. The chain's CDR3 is CSVEDQGGGLRNEQFF. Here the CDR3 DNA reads TGCAGCGTTGAAGATCAGGGAGGGGGGTTGAGGAATGAGCAGTTCTTC.

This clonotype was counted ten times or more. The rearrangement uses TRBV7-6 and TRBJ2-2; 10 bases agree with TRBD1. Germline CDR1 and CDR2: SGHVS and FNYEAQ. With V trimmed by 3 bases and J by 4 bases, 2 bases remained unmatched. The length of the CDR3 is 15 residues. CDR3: CASSLGTGVTGELFF. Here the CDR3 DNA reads TGTGCCAGCAGCTTGGGGACAGGGGTCACCGGGGAGCTGTTTTTT.

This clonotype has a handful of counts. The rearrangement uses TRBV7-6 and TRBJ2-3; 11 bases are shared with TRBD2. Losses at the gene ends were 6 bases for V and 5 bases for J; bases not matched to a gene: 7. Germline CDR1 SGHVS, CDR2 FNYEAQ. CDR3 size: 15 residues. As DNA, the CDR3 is TGTGCCAGCAGAGTTAGCGGGAGGGCGGGAGATACGCAGTATTTT. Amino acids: CASRVSGRAGDTQYF.